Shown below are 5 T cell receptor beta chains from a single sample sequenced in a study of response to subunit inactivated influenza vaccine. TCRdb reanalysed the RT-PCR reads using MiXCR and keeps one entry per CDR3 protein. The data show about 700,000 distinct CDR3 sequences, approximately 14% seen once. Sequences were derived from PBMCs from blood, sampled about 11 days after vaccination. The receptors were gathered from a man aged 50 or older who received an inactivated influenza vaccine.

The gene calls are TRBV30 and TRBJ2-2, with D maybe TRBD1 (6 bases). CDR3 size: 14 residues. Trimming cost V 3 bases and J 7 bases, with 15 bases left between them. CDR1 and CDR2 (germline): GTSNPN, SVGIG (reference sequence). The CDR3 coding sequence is TGTGCCTGGAGCCACGGAAGGGGGAGCGGGGAGCTGTTTTTT. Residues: CAWSHGRGSGELFF. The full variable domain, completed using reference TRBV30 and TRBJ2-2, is SQTIHQWPATLVQPVGSPLSLECTVEGTSNPNLYWYRQAAGRGLQLLFYSVGIGQISSEVPQNLSASRPQDRQFILSSKKLLLSDSGFYLCAWSHGRGSGELFFGEGSRLTVL.

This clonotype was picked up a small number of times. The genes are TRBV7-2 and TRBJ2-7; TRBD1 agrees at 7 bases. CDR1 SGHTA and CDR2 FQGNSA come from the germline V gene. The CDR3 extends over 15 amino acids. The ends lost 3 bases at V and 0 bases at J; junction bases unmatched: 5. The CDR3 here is CASSFRQGYSYEQYF. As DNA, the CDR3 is TGTGCCAGCAGCTTTAGACAGGGATACTCCTACGAGCAGTACTTC.

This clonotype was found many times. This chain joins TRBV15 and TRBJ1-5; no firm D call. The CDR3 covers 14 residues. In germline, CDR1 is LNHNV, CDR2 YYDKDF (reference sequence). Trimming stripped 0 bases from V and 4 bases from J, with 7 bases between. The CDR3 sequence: CATSRDQLNQPQHF. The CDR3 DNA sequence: TGTGCCACCAGCAGAGATCAACTGAATCAGCCCCAGCATTTT. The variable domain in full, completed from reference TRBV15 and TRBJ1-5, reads DAMVIQNPRYQVTQFGKPVTLSCSQTLNHNVMYWYQQKSSQAPKLLFHYYDKDFNNEADTPDNFQSRRPNTSFCFLDIRSPGLGDTAMYLCATSRDQLNQPQHFGDGTRLSIL.

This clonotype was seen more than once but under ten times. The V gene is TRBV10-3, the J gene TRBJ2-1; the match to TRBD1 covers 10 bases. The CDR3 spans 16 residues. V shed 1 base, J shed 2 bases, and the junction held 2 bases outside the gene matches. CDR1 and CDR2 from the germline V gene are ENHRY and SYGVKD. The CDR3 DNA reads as TGTGCCATCAGTGAGTTAGGACAGGGGGCCTACAATGAGCAGTTCTTC. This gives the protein CAISELGQGAYNEQFF.

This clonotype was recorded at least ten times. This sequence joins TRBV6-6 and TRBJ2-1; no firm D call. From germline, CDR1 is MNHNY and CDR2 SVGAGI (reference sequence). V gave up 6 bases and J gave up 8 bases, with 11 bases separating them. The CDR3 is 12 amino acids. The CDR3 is CASSPPFHEQFF. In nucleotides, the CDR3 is TGTGCCAGCAGCCCCCCGTTCCATGAGCAGTTCTTC.